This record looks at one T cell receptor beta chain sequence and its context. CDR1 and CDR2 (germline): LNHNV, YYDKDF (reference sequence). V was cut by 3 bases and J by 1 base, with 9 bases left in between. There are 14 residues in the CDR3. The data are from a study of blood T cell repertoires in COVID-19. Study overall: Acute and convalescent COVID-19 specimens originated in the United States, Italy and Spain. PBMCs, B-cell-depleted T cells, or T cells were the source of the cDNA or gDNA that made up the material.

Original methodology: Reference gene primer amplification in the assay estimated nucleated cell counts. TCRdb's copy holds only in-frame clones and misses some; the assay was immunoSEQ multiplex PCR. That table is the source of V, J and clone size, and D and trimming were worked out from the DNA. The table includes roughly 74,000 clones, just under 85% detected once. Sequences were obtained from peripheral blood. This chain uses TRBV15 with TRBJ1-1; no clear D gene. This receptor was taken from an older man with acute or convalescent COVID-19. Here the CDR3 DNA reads TGTGCCACCAGCAGCGCCTCGGGGAACACTGAAGCTTTCTTT. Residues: CATSSASGNTEAFF.